This TCR beta chain was identified in a study of regulatory T cells in long-lasting Graves disease. The time point was: newly diagnosed GD, antithyroid drugs for less than 3 months. PBMC-extracted RNA yielded the TCR library. As concerns this clonotype: Its target is unknown.

Combining iRepertoire HTBI primers with Arm-PCR of CDR3 regions, the authors built TCR beta libraries. TCRdb ran MiXCR on the multiplex PCR reads and lists one entry per CDR3 protein. Of approximately 360,000 distinct CDR3 sequences in the sample, 12% were seen once. V was pared by 3 bases and J by 6 bases, with 4 bases of the junction left unmatched. Germline values: CDR1 DFQATT, CDR2 SNEGSKA (reference sequence). The CDR3 is 13 amino acids. Study conclusions and caveats: There were preferences for TRBV28, TRBJ1-2 and TRBJ2-5 in persistent disease. The study found lower TCR diversity in persistent Graves' patients than in newly diagnosed ones.

These data also featured in a second study, about T cells in Graves' hyperthyroidism and ophthalmopathy. Per that paper: No ophthalmopathy progression within 18 months constituted stable Graves' hyperthyroidism. HTBI primers were employed in a first-round RT-PCR of the TCR CDR3.

The sequence came from a woman under 30 with Graves disease. This chain joins TRBV20-1 and TRBJ1-5, with TRBD1 matching over 8 bases. The source material was peripheral blood mononuclear cells (PBMCs), sampled at new diagnosis, from a patient treated with antithyroid drugs. In nucleotides, the CDR3 is TGCAGTGCTAGCGGACAGGGTGCTCAGCCCCAGCATTTT. Encoded protein: CSASGQGAQPQHF.